This T cell receptor (beta chain) was sequenced during a study of cytomegalovirus exposure and HLA in healthy donors (dated by TCRdb to 2017 to 2019). A note on the overall study: An earlier analysis of roughly 630 of the donors reported 250 to 350 Gb of sequence data and approximately 110 million unique TCR beta sequences from about 179 million T cells. A separate validation cohort of more than 100 different subjects was used in addition to the 666-subject first cohort. A later analysis re-examined previously published TCR beta repertoires from more than 600 donors and added high-resolution HLA genotyping to investigate patterns of TCR occurrence. Roughly 5 DR-DQ haplotypes were handled as single units for association and clustering, since linkage in the cohort was strong. To predict cytomegalovirus infection status, the study combined high-throughput TCR immunosequencing, statistical association of individual TCRs with disease status, and machine learning. The genetic ancestry cluster associated with self-reported Caucasian donors included over 80% of the 300 to 450 genotyped donors. HLA typing included class I and class II loci at four-digit resolution. Every discovery cohort repertoire had been produced on one sequencing platform. The study aimed to test whether signatures of past pathogen exposure could be identified by cataloging public T cell receptors. The T cell repertoires of some 670 subjects were profiled by immunosequencing and related to cytomegalovirus serostatus. An early release covering 500 to 750 HLA-typed donors comprised around 300 gigabases of sequencing data and 65 million to 100 million unique TCR sequences. To decide whether each TCR beta V gene segment behaved as functional or pseudogenic, an earlier analysis of fewer than 750 of the donors relied on high-throughput TCR beta sequencing. Among about 370 genotyped donors of the cohort, an average of about 240,000 unique TCR beta nucleotide sequences was sequenced per donor, of which 15% to 20% were non-productive. A later genetic analysis used genome-wide SNP genotypes for about three fifths of the roughly 700 donors, treating that subset as a discovery cohort. Alongside the repertoire data, information on donor age, sex, ethnicity and CMV serostatus was compiled. Typing coverage varied by locus: 629-630 donors for A, B, C, DRB1 and DQB1; roughly 520 for DQA1; around 570 for DPA1; roughly 450 for DPB1. The later analysis used no new phenotypic data to find candidate immune exposures, relying instead on TCR beta sequences and their occurrence across donors.

Only a few counts were recorded for this clone. The specificity of this receptor is unknown. No clone much larger than this one lies a single base away; base qualities are absent. Paper-wide results and their limitations: The authors suggested that the approach could potentially be generalized to other disease states and immunological phenotypes. A later analysis associated around 16,000 TCR beta sequences with specific HLA alleles at a false discovery rate of 0.05. Across donors, most TCR sequences were observed very rarely, whereas some public TCRs were present in many individuals. Strong co-occurrence of HLA alleles, especially DR and DQ, made assigning TCR associations to individual alleles difficult. Because HLA typing was missing for some donors at each locus, association tests included only the typed subset. A later genetic analysis associated a missense DCLRE1C variant with V-gene and J-gene trimming of TCR beta chains, and an independent cohort replicated the association. A cluster of highly shared sequence variants was judged likely to be a technical artifact of the sequencing pipeline. In a later analysis, HLA-associated TCR beta chains showed more clonal expansion and lower generation probabilities than non-associated chains that were equally common. Linkage disequilibrium might explain the correlated functional status among segregating V segments, but an unknown experimental factor could not be ruled out. In a later analysis, most CMV-associated TCR beta chains were found to appear HLA-restricted, with HLA associations seemingly driven largely by CMV exposure. Three of the identified cytomegalovirus-associated TCR beta chains were confirmed in vitro to be specific for cytomegalovirus antigens. The presence/absence analyses assumed that sequencing depth was roughly uniform across donors, and that assumption may not be true. This cohort had only TCR beta chains sequenced, and the lack of alpha or paired-chain data limited which features could be detected. The earlier analysis of approximately 540 of the donors excluded roughly 16 rarely observed V segments, including chromosome 9 orphons, because counts were too low. The classifier was reported to diagnose cytomegalovirus status with high specificity and sensitivity in both the original cohort and the validation cohort. In an earlier analysis of approximately 590 of the donors, most TCR beta V segments appeared in productive rearrangements about 90% or about 30% of the time, broadly matching IMGT annotations. Compared with the approximately 720-donor mean, donors in an Asian-associated ancestry cluster had fewer N-insertions in productive TCRs, according to a later genetic analysis. A further reported finding was that TCR beta sequences accurately predicted the HLA-A and HLA-B alleles for most subjects in the first cohort. The only immune exposure information available for the cohort was CMV serostatus. A total of 164 TCR beta chains were listed by the study as associated with cytomegalovirus. In a later analysis, the rate of TCR association differed among HLA loci, with DRB1 alleles having the most associated TCRs and HLA-C alleles having the fewest. Several of the top co-occurrence clusters appeared to be linked to parvovirus B19, influenza, CMV and Epstein-Barr virus, according to a later analysis.

The cohort was made up of several hundred healthy bone marrow donors. At the time of sampling, all cohort members were nominally healthy, though unrecorded immune exposures were likely present. The donor was CMV seropositive and was included in the group of 289 seropositive cohort members. A peripheral blood sample was collected from each donor, and TCR beta sequencing was performed on peripheral blood mononuclear cells. The Qiagen DNeasy Blood Extraction Kit was used to extract genomic DNA from the blood cell samples. Library preparation was by the immunoSEQ multiplex PCR assay. The multiplex PCR relied on a mix of 60 forward primers for TCR Vbeta segments and 13 reverse primers for TCR Jbeta segments. A multiplex PCR assay on genomic DNA amplified the CDR3 region of rearranged TCR beta genes. On the Illumina HiSeq System, the amplified TCR beta libraries were sequenced as 87-base-pair reads. The authors processed their data as follows. A later analysis tallied roughly 80 million unique TCR beta chains across the 666 repertoires, and about 12 million of those chains were shared by two or more donors. To remove PCR and sequencing errors, raw reads were error-corrected and collapsed into unique sequences using a nearest-neighbor algorithm that merged closely related sequences. Alignment of CDR3 sequences to IMGT reference sequences was used to assign V, D and J gene segments. For a sequence to be retained, a match of at least six nucleotides to both a V gene segment and a J gene segment was required. A rearrangement counted as productive if the CDR3 had no stop codons and remained in frame with V and J, and every other rearrangement counted as non-productive. CDR3 was defined according to IMGT convention as the region running from the second conserved V-encoded cysteine to the conserved J-encoded phenylalanine. The earlier analysis of approximately 590 of the donors excluded any sequence lacking an unambiguous match to a single V gene segment. In an earlier analysis of about 590 of the donors, a V segment was called functional when productive rearrangements were above 56.7%, and segregating when the standard deviation between donors exceeded 5%. To diagnose cytomegalovirus status from the catalog of TCR beta chain sequences, a statistical classification framework was built. A later analysis assigned V and J genes by comparing TCR nucleotide sequences with IMGT/GENE-DB human TR gene sequences. In a later analysis, CDR3 sequences and most-parsimonious VDJ recombination scenarios were assigned using the TCRdist pipeline. In a later analysis, each TCR beta chain was defined by its CDR3 amino acid sequence together with its V-gene family, and reads without a unique V-gene family were excluded. In a later analysis, fewer than 600 highly shared, low-generation-probability nucleotide sequences were removed to address suspected cross-contamination and a sequencing artifact. For each public chain, a later analysis derived a clonal expansion index from normalized ranks of inferred template counts within each repertoire. In a later analysis, generation probabilities were computed with a VDJ recombination model fitted to out-of-frame rearrangements, and the resulting probabilities were checked against IGoR. In a later analysis, hypergeometric tests were used to score TCR-TCR, TCR-HLA and TCR-CMV co-occurrence, with a repertoire-size bias correction applied to TCR pairs. False discovery rates were estimated in a later analysis by permuting HLA or CMV assignments 20 times. A later analysis grouped co-occurring TCRs with DBSCAN, adding TCRdist sequence similarity when clustering within HLA-allele-positive subsets. Repertoires with fewer than 30,000 or more than 120,000 public chains were left out of co-occurrence clustering, as were five repertoires with anomalous nucleotide sharing. The immuneACCESS repertoire file appears here via TCRdb, limited to in-frame rearrangements. These files lack a portion of the clones; in checked studies, under half of the deficit traces to unresolved V genes, and the cause of the others is not known. The V and J calls and clone size come from that table; D and trimming were worked out from the DNA. This sample comprises 75,000 to 90,000 clones, 10% of them detected only once. The top ten constitute approximately 25% of the sample.

This sequence was found in a man aged 55-75 years in good health and CMV-seropositive. The sequenced sample was PBMCs.

The CDR3 here reads CASARGGAVKTQYF. The nucleotide sequence reads as follows: TGTGCCAGCGCCCGGGGCGGGGCAGTAAAGACCCAGTACTTC. The rearranged segments are TRBV6-5 and TRBJ2-5, and TRBD2 may be the D gene, going by 6 matching bases. V and J are truncated by 8 bases and 6 bases respectively, leaving an intervening sequence of 19 bases. Taken from the germline V gene, the CDR1 and CDR2 loops are MNHEY and SVGAGI. The CDR3 starts with the cysteine, ends with the phenylalanine, and has 14 residues. Of the read, only the CDR3 DNA is kept; its 42 bases are in frame from base 1.